These T cell receptor beta chains were read from a single sample in a study of blood T cells in healthy people across ages. TCRdb processed the 5' RACE reads anew with MiXCR; each CDR3 protein has one entry. The profile shows about 1.4 million distinct CDR3 sequences, 45% to 70% of them singletons. Sequencing used blood. These receptors were collected from a man younger than 35 in good health. CDR3s include the opening cysteine and the closing phenylalanine or tryptophan. Each record gives: J gene, clone size, D gene, V gene, CDR3 DNA, CDR3 protein. The D gene is left open where the match is weak. Clone size is shown for a subset of rows, as once, few, many or a class of expanded clone.

j_call: TRBJ1-1
clone_size: once
d_call: .
v_call: TRBV25-1
cdr3_nt: TGTGCCAGCAGTATCGGGCCCTACACTGAAGCTTTCTTT
cdr3_aa: CASSIGPYTEAFF

j_call: TRBJ2-7
clone_size: few
d_call: .
v_call: TRBV12-3/TRBV12-4
cdr3_nt: TGTGCCAGCAGACCCGGGACACAGGGAAACCACTACGAGCAGTACTTC
cdr3_aa: CASRPGTQGNHYEQYF

j_call: TRBJ2-6
clone_size: once
d_call: TRBD1
v_call: TRBV27
cdr3_nt: TGTGCCAGCAGTCCTCCGGGACAGGGTAATTCTGGGGCCAACGTCCTGACTTTC
cdr3_aa: CASSPPGQGNSGANVLTF

j_call: TRBJ2-6
clone_size: .
d_call: TRBD1
v_call: TRBV5-6
cdr3_nt: TGTGCCAGCAGGGACAGGGAAAGGGACTCTGGGGCCAACGTCCTGACTTTC
cdr3_aa: CASRDRERDSGANVLTF

j_call: TRBJ2-4
clone_size: .
d_call: .
v_call: TRBV4-1
cdr3_nt: TGCGCCAGCAGCCAGGACGGAAACATTCAGTACTTC
cdr3_aa: CASSQDGNIQYF

j_call: TRBJ2-2
clone_size: .
d_call: TRBD2
v_call: TRBV27
cdr3_nt: TGTGCCAGCAGTTTACTGCCCGGGACTAGCGGGGGGGCATTGGACACCGGGGAGCTGTTTTTT
cdr3_aa: CASSLLPGTSGGALDTGELFF

j_call: TRBJ2-1
clone_size: .
d_call: TRBD2
v_call: TRBV20-1
cdr3_nt: TGCAGTGCTAGCCGGTTAGCGGGAGGTTACAATGAGCAGTTCTTC
cdr3_aa: CSASRLAGGYNEQFF

j_call: TRBJ2-5
clone_size: .
d_call: .
v_call: TRBV20-1
cdr3_nt: TGCAGTGCTAGGGAGATCCGGGGCCCCCAAGAGACCCAGTACTTC
cdr3_aa: CSAREIRGPQETQYF

j_call: TRBJ2-7
clone_size: .
d_call: .
v_call: TRBV2
cdr3_nt: TGTGCCAGCAGTGTGCTGCGGTCCTACGAGCAGTACTTC
cdr3_aa: CASSVLRSYEQYF

j_call: TRBJ1-2
clone_size: .
d_call: TRBD1
v_call: TRBV7-6
cdr3_nt: TGTGCCAGCAGCTTACTATCGGGACAGGGGGCGCTGAACTATGGCTACACCTTC
cdr3_aa: CASSLLSGQGALNYGYTF

j_call: TRBJ1-4
clone_size: .
d_call: .
v_call: TRBV29-1
cdr3_nt: TGCAGCGCTGGCCAGGGTCCTTTTGGTGAAAAACTGTTTTTT
cdr3_aa: CSAGQGPFGEKLFF

j_call: TRBJ2-1
clone_size: .
d_call: .
v_call: TRBV20-1
cdr3_nt: TGCAGTGCTAGAAAGCCACTCAATGAGCAGTTCTTC
cdr3_aa: CSARKPLNEQFF

j_call: TRBJ2-3
clone_size: .
d_call: TRBD2
v_call: TRBV4-3
cdr3_nt: TGCGCCAGCGGCCCACTAGCGGGGGCGGAAGATACGCAGTATTTT
cdr3_aa: CASGPLAGAEDTQYF

j_call: TRBJ2-5
clone_size: .
d_call: TRBD2
v_call: TRBV20-1
cdr3_nt: TGCAGTGCTGGCCCGGGAGGGAAAGAGACCCAGTACTTC
cdr3_aa: CSAGPGGKETQYF

j_call: TRBJ2-5
clone_size: few
d_call: TRBD1
v_call: TRBV4-2
cdr3_nt: TGTGCCAGCAGCCAATCAGGGGGCCAAGAGACCCAGTACTTC
cdr3_aa: CASSQSGGQETQYF

j_call: TRBJ2-7
clone_size: many
d_call: .
v_call: TRBV4-2
cdr3_nt: TGTGCCAGCAGCCAAGACCCACTGTCTTACGAGCAGTACTTC
cdr3_aa: CASSQDPLSYEQYF

j_call: TRBJ2-1
clone_size: .
d_call: .
v_call: TRBV6-5
cdr3_nt: TGTGCCAGCAGTTACTTGGGGGTTCAGTTCTTC
cdr3_aa: CASSYLGVQFF

j_call: TRBJ2-3
clone_size: .
d_call: TRBD1
v_call: TRBV25-1
cdr3_nt: TGTGCCAGCAGTCTGGGGACAGGGGTTTTTGCAGATACGCAGTATTTT
cdr3_aa: CASSLGTGVFADTQYF

j_call: TRBJ2-4
clone_size: few
d_call: .
v_call: TRBV2
cdr3_nt: TGTGCCAGCTCGAGGACCCCCTCACCCAACATTCAGTACTTC
cdr3_aa: CASSRTPSPNIQYF

j_call: TRBJ2-7
clone_size: .
d_call: .
v_call: TRBV29-1
cdr3_nt: TGCAGCGTAAAGATGGGGGTAACAGCGTCCTACGAGCAGTACTTC
cdr3_aa: CSVKMGVTASYEQYF

j_call: TRBJ2-3
clone_size: .
d_call: TRBD2
v_call: TRBV27
cdr3_nt: TGTGCCAGCAGCTCATATTCCGGGACTAGCGGGAGAGATACGCGGTATTTT
cdr3_aa: CASSSYSGTSGRDTRYF

j_call: TRBJ2-1
clone_size: .
d_call: TRBD2
v_call: TRBV12-3/TRBV12-4
cdr3_nt: TGTGCCAGCACGGCCGGGACTAGCGGGAGACTTTACAATGAGCAGTTCTTC
cdr3_aa: CASTAGTSGRLYNEQFF

j_call: TRBJ2-3
clone_size: .
d_call: TRBD2
v_call: TRBV7-2
cdr3_nt: TGTGCCAGCAGCTTAGTCGGGTCTAGTAGCGGGGGGTCAGATACGCAGTATTTT
cdr3_aa: CASSLVGSSSGGSDTQYF

j_call: TRBJ1-1
clone_size: .
d_call: .
v_call: TRBV4-1
cdr3_nt: TGCGCCAGCAGCCAGCAACCTGGGATGATAGGCACTGAAGCTTTCTTT
cdr3_aa: CASSQQPGMIGTEAFF

j_call: TRBJ1-4
clone_size: .
d_call: .
v_call: TRBV7-9
cdr3_nt: TGTGCCAGCAGCCCCACGGGGAGCTCTAATGAAAAACTGTTTTTT
cdr3_aa: CASSPTGSSNEKLFF

j_call: TRBJ1-2
clone_size: .
d_call: .
v_call: TRBV28
cdr3_nt: TGTGCCAGCAGTTTGTCACAGGGTCTTGATGGCTACACCTTC
cdr3_aa: CASSLSQGLDGYTF

j_call: TRBJ2-1
clone_size: .
d_call: TRBD2
v_call: TRBV20-1
cdr3_nt: TGCAGTGCTAGAGATCCGGGCGGGGGGTTGGGTGAGCAGTTCTTC
cdr3_aa: CSARDPGGGLGEQFF

j_call: TRBJ2-7
clone_size: few
d_call: .
v_call: TRBV6-5
cdr3_nt: TGTGCCAGCAGTTACACCCAGTCGGGTTACGAGCAGTACTTC
cdr3_aa: CASSYTQSGYEQYF

j_call: TRBJ2-5
clone_size: .
d_call: .
v_call: TRBV4-3
cdr3_nt: TGCGCCAGCAGCCATATACTAGGAGAGACCCAGTACTTC
cdr3_aa: CASSHILGETQYF

j_call: TRBJ1-5
clone_size: .
d_call: .
v_call: TRBV20-1
cdr3_nt: TGCAGTGCTAGTCTTTGGCAGGACCAGAGCAATCAGCCCCAGCATTTT
cdr3_aa: CSASLWQDQSNQPQHF

j_call: TRBJ2-1
clone_size: .
d_call: .
v_call: TRBV9
cdr3_nt: TGTGCCAGCAGCGTAGGAGGGCCCCCGGATGAGCAGTTCTTC
cdr3_aa: CASSVGGPPDEQFF

j_call: TRBJ2-7
clone_size: .
d_call: .
v_call: TRBV28
cdr3_nt: TGTGCCAGCAGTTTACTACAGGCCTACGAGCAGTACTTC
cdr3_aa: CASSLLQAYEQYF

j_call: TRBJ2-1
clone_size: .
d_call: TRBD2
v_call: TRBV7-8
cdr3_nt: TGTGCCAGCAGCTTGACTAGCGGGGGGGCGTCCGCGCTATACAATGAGCAGTTCTTC
cdr3_aa: CASSLTSGGASALYNEQFF